The 29 T cell receptor beta chains listed next were all sequenced from one sample in a study of T cell repertoires in aging, cancer and after chemotherapy. A mixed TRB-A/B primer pool amplified rearranged TRB by multiplex touch-down PCR. Via MiXCR, TCRdb re-called the multiplex PCR reads, giving one row per CDR3 protein. There are roughly 6,800 distinct CDR3 sequences in the sample; about a third occur only once, and about 39% lies in the top ten. TCR beta rearrangements were amplified from peripheral blood genomic DNA. The sequenced sample was blood. The receptors come from a human donor in good health.

This clonotype has a handful of counts. The chain uses TRBV19 and TRBJ1-5, with D perhaps matching TRBD1 (5 bases). This CDR3 region has 15 residues. Germline CDR1 LNHDA, CDR2 SQIVND (reference sequence). Trimming took 3 bases from V and 4 from J, leaving 13 bases between them. CDR3 nucleotide sequence: TGTGCCAGTAGTATCAACAGGCAGATGAATCAGCCCCAGCATTTT. This sequence encodes CASSINRQMNQPQHF.

The rearrangement uses TRBV20-1 and TRBJ2-7, with D perhaps given as TRBD1 or TRBD2 (5 bases each). Germline V CDR1 and CDR2: DFQATT, SNEGSKA (reference sequence). Trimming stripped 6 bases from V and 0 bases from J, with 15 bases between. The CDR3 spans 14 residues. The CDR3: CSATWGSSSYEQYF. The CDR3 DNA sequence: TGCAGTGCCACCTGGGGGTCGAGCTCCTACGAGCAGTACTTC.

V and J are TRBV18 and TRBJ2-3, with TRBD2 identical over 11 bases. The germline V gene encodes CDR1 KGHSH and CDR2 LQKENI. Losses at the gene ends were 1 base for V and 1 base for J; bases not matched to a gene: 7. This CDR3 spans 18 amino acids. The DNA for the CDR3 is TGTGCCAGCTCACCACGGTCTAGCGGGAGGAAAGGCACAGATACGCAGTATTTT. Translated: CASSPRSSGRKGTDTQYF.

The rearrangement links TRBV29-1 to TRBJ1-2, with TRBD1 identical over 12 bases. The germline V gene encodes CDR1 SQVTM and CDR2 ANQGSEA. CDR3 length: 15 residues. Germline trimming cut 7 bases from V and 2 bases from J; bases unmatched to any gene: 8. The CDR3 region is CSAVGTGGPNYGYTF. In DNA, the CDR3 is TGCAGCGCCGTGGGGACAGGGGGCCCGAACTATGGCTACACCTTC.

The chain employs TRBV10-3 and TRBJ1-5; the D gene is possibly TRBD1 (5 bases). This CDR3 has 15 residues. V was clipped by 0 bases and J by 6 bases, with 12 bases between them. Germline V gives CDR1 ENHRY, CDR2 SYGVKD. The DNA of the CDR3 is TGTGCCATCAGTGAGTCGGCAGGGAGGGTTCAGCCCCAGCATTTT. Translated: CAISESAGRVQPQHF.

V gene TRBV14 combines with J gene TRBJ2-7; weak D call: TRBD1 (6 bases). V was shortened by 5 bases and J by 3 bases, with 8 bases between the two germline ends. The CDR3 is 12 residues long. Germline V gives CDR1 SGHDN, CDR2 FVKESK. The CDR3 coding sequence is TGTGCCAGCAGCGCGGACAGCTACGAGCAGTACTTC. Translated, it gives CASSADSYEQYF.

The chain is built from TRBV12-3 or TRBV12-4 and TRBJ1-2; 7 bases map to TRBD1. The V segment lost 6 bases and the J segment 7 bases; nucleotides outside the gene matches: 8. The CDR3 sequence is 13 residues long. This CDR3 reads CASSTGVLGGYTF. DNA for the CDR3: TGTGCCAGCAGCACAGGGGTTCTGGGTGGCTACACCTTC.

This chain uses TRBV4-3 with TRBJ2-3; 13 bases fit TRBD2. CDR1 is LGHNA, CDR2 YSLEER, per germline. There are 18 residues in the CDR3. V was clipped by 0 bases and J by 3 bases; unmatched bases: 6. The CDR3 region has the DNA TGCGCCAGCAGCCAAGATCCCACTAGCGGGGGGGGAACAGATACGCAGTATTTT. This sequence encodes CASSQDPTSGGGTDTQYF.

The CDR3: CASRPSYRGRTYNEQFF. CDR3 coding DNA: TGTGCCAGCAGGCCATCCTACAGGGGAAGGACCTACAATGAGCAGTTCTTC. The chain uses TRBV14 and TRBJ2-1; 7 bases match TRBD1. V was clipped by 6 bases and J by 2 bases; unmatched bases: 13. CDR3 size: 17 residues. The germline CDR1 and CDR2 sequences are SGHDN and FVKESK.

This chain uses TRBV5-6 with TRBJ2-2; TRBD2 aligns across 8 bases. The CDR3 is 16 amino acids. Trimming cost V 0 bases and J 6 bases; bases outside gene matches: 7. Germline loops: CDR1 SGHDT, CDR2 YYEEEE. The CDR3 nucleotides read TGTGCCAGCAGCTTGGTTTGGCGGGGGGACTCCGGGGAGCTGTTTTTT. This sequence encodes CASSLVWRGDSGELFF.

The chain uses TRBV6-4 and TRBJ1-2, with D possibly TRBD1 on 5 matching bases. Germline CDR1 MRHNA, CDR2 SNTAGT. The CDR3 runs to 13 residues. V lost 8 bases to trimming and J lost 8 bases, with 18 bases between them. CDR3 nucleotides: TGTGCCAGCTTATCAGGGCAGGGTAGGGGCTACACCTTC. Translated, it gives CASLSGQGRGYTF.

This clonotype is medium-sized. The chain employs TRBV29-1 and TRBJ1-2; no reliable D call. Per germline, CDR1 SQVTM and CDR2 ANQGSEA. The CDR3 sequence is 12 residues long. Trimming cost V 6 bases and J 2 bases, with 10 bases left between them. The CDR3 DNA follows: TGCAGCGTCGTGGCCGGGAACTATGGCTACACCTTC. Translation: CSVVAGNYGYTF.

Of note for this clonotype: This may be a read error: a much more frequent sequence differs by one nucleotide. The V and J genes are TRBV29-1 and TRBJ2-3, with 7 bases aligning to TRBD2. Germline loops: CDR1 SQVTM, CDR2 ANQGSEA. CDR3 size: 14 residues. The CDR3 DNA reads TGCGGCGTTGGGAGACGGGGGGGCACAGATACGCAGTATTTT. As protein: CGVGRRGGTDTQYF.

This chain connects TRBV11-3 to TRBJ2-3; TRBD2 aligns across 8 bases. Germline V lookup: CDR1 SGHNT, CDR2 YENEEA. The length of the CDR3 is 15 residues. V lost 3 bases to trimming and J lost 1 base; unmatched junction nucleotides: 3. CDR3 in amino acids: CASSLWRGGTDTQYF. In DNA form, the CDR3 reads TGTGCCAGCAGCTTGTGGCGGGGGGGCACAGATACGCAGTATTTT. The variable domain in full, completed from reference TRBV11-3 and TRBJ2-3, reads EAGVVQSPRYKIIEKKQPVAFWCNPISGHNTLYWYLQNLGQGPELLIRYENEEAVDDSQLPKDRFSAERLKGVDSTLKIQPAELGDSAVYLCASSLWRGGTDTQYFGPGTRLTVL.

The V gene is TRBV6-1, the J gene TRBJ2-3; the match to TRBD1 covers 8 bases. V was pared by 4 bases and J by 14 bases, with 11 bases of the junction left unmatched. Germline V lookup: CDR1 MNHNS, CDR2 SASEGT. This CDR3 region has 13 residues. This chain's CDR3 is CASSVWTGSKGYF. CDR3 nucleotides: TGTGCCAGCAGTGTCTGGACAGGGAGCAAGGGGTATTTT.

In this sample, this clonotype turned up a few times. The rearrangement joins TRBV11-3 to TRBJ2-1, with 8 bases fitting TRBD1. The CDR3 totals 16 residues. V shed 8 bases, J shed 7 bases, and the junction held 16 bases outside the gene matches. In germline, CDR1 is SGHNT, CDR2 YENEEA. The CDR3 bases are TGTGCCAGCGCCCCTCAGGGGGCGATAATGAGGAATGAGCAGTTCTTC. Protein sequence: CASAPQGAIMRNEQFF.

The V gene is TRBV7-6, the J gene TRBJ2-5; D not resolved. The V end was cut by 5 bases, the J end by 0 bases, with 1 base between. The length of the CDR3 is 11 residues. Germline lookup yields CDR1 SGHVS and CDR2 FNYEAQ. The CDR3 DNA follows: TGTGCCAGCAGCGACCAAGAGACCCAGTACTTC. Translated: CASSDQETQYF.

About this clonotype itself: The junction departs from the called germline gene at one end, perhaps through a read error. The chain combines TRBV5-4 with TRBJ2-1; TRBD2 is a possible D gene (6 bases). Germline loops: CDR1 SGHNT, CDR2 YYREEE (reference sequence). This CDR3 has 16 amino acids. CDR3 sequence: CASSLTTGTEYNEQFF. As DNA, the CDR3 is TGCGCCAGCAGCTTAACCACCGGGACTGAATACAATGAGCAGTTCTTC. The full variable domain, completed using reference TRBV5-4 and TRBJ2-1, is ETGVTQSPTHLIKTRGQQVTLRCSSQSGHNTVSWYQQALGQGPQFIFQYYREEENGRGNFPPRFSGLQFPNYSSELNVNALELDDSALYLCASSLTTGTEYNEQFFGPGTRLTVL.

Only a few counts were recorded for this clonotype. The V and J genes are TRBV11-1 and TRBJ1-5; 7 bases are a match to TRBD1. The CDR3 is 18 amino acids. With V trimmed by 5 bases and J by 1 base, 14 bases remained unmatched. Germline CDR1 SGHAT, CDR2 FQDESV (reference sequence). CDR3 DNA sequence: TGTGCCAGCAGCCCCCCAAAGAGACAGGGTGTAAGCAATCAGCCCCAGCATTTT. It is translated as CASSPPKRQGVSNQPQHF.

This sequence joins TRBV5-4 and TRBJ1-2; D is undetermined. V was clipped by 4 bases and J by 2 bases, with 12 bases between them. The CDR3 length is 14 residues. The germline CDR1 and CDR2 sequences are SGHNT and YYREEE (reference sequence). CDR3 coding DNA: TGTGCCAGCAGCGGGTATCTCGGCAACTATGGCTACACCTTC. The encoded protein is CASSGYLGNYGYTF.

This clonotype was detected once. The CDR3 loop is CASSPGHLRSSYEQYF. The CDR3, as DNA: TGTGCCAGCAGCCCAGGACACCTCCGGAGCTCCTACGAGCAGTACTTC. The chain joins TRBV7-6 to TRBJ2-7; the D gene is possibly TRBD1 (5 bases). Between the trimmed V and J ends, which lost 5 bases and 0 bases, there was a span of 17 bases. The CDR3 has 16 residues. Germline loops: CDR1 SGHVS, CDR2 FNYEAQ.

This clonotype is medium-sized (0.01 to 0.1%) within its sample. V and J are TRBV29-1 and TRBJ2-2; D is unresolved. CDR1 is SQVTM, CDR2 ANQGSEA, per germline. The CDR3 spans 11 residues. V dropped 6 bases and J dropped 7 bases, with 9 bases sitting between them. CDR3 sequence reads: CSVGEVGELFF. CDR3 DNA: TGCAGCGTAGGCGAAGTCGGGGAGCTGTTTTTT.

The V call is TRBV5-6, the J call TRBJ2-3; 8 positions match TRBD2. Germline values: CDR1 SGHDT, CDR2 YYEEEE. This CDR3 region has 15 residues. V lost 2 bases, J lost 2 bases, and 4 bases stayed unmatched. CDR3 loop: CASSFVAGSTDTQYF. The CDR3 DNA reads TGTGCCAGCAGCTTTGTAGCGGGGTCCACAGATACGCAGTATTTT.

The chain combines TRBV6-6 with TRBJ2-7, with a tentative D call TRBD2 (6 bases). CDR1 and CDR2 from the germline V gene are MNHNY and SVGAGI (reference sequence). Trimming took 7 bases from V and 4 from J, leaving 17 bases between them. This CDR3 comprises 14 residues. For the CDR3, the DNA is TGTGCCAGCAAGAAAGGGGAGGTCGGGTACGAGCAGTACTTC. Translating gives CASKKGEVGYEQYF.

Only one count was recorded for this clonotype. The J gene is TRBJ1-5, the V gene TRBV27; the D gene is possibly TRBD1 (6 bases). This CDR3 region has 14 residues. Germline V gene data show CDR1 as MNHEY and CDR2 as SMNVEV (reference sequence). The V and J ends lost 6 bases and 7 bases respectively, with 16 bases between them. The DNA for the CDR3 is TGTGCCAGCAGCCTCTTATTGGGGGCCCAGCCCCAGCATTTT. This gives the protein CASSLLLGAQPQHF.

This clonotype was observed a few times. The chain links TRBV5-6 to TRBJ2-3; 7 bases are shared with TRBD2. CDR3 length: 16 residues. The germline V gene encodes CDR1 SGHDT and CDR2 YYEEEE. Trimming removed 5 bases from V and 3 bases from J; junction bases left unmatched: 12. In nucleotides, the CDR3 is TGTGCCAGCAGACTTGGGTCGGCGGGGGTAACAGATACGCAGTATTTT. Protein product: CASRLGSAGVTDTQYF.

This clonotype turned up a few times. The chain links TRBV12-3 or TRBV12-4 to TRBJ1-5; D may be TRBD1 (5 bases). This CDR3 has 16 amino acids. V was cut by 5 bases and J by 2 bases, with 16 bases left in between. Here the CDR3 DNA reads TGTGCCAGCAGTCTGACCTCCGGGGCGGGCAATCAGCCCCAGCATTTT. Its translation: CASSLTSGAGNQPQHF.

This clonotype is classed as medium-sized. CDR3 DNA sequence: TGTGCCAGCAGCCCGGTCCGGCCCGGGGAGCTGTTTTTT. Translated, it gives CASSPVRPGELFF. The genes are TRBV6-6 and TRBJ2-2; D is undetermined. From germline, CDR1 is MNHNY and CDR2 SVGAGI (reference sequence). Trimming pared 6 bases from V and 6 bases from J, leaving 11 bases between. This CDR3 region has 13 residues.

In DNA form, the CDR3 reads TGTGCCAGCAGTTACTCCGGGACAGGGATGTGGAATGAGCAGTTCTTC. Translation gives CASSYSGTGMWNEQFF. The chain has TRBV6-1 and TRBJ2-1; 9 positions agree with TRBD1. V gave up 5 bases and J gave up 7 bases; unmatched junction bases: 12. CDR1 is MNHNS and CDR2 is SASEGT in the germline V gene. The CDR3 covers 16 residues.